This TCR beta chain comes out of a study of T-cell memory formation after mild COVID-19. Findings of the study overall: CD4+ contracting clones were mainly CM and EM; CD8+ ones, EMRA.

TCRdb independently ran MiXCR on the 5' RACE reads; one entry per CDR3 protein. The sample has approximately 490,000 distinct CDR3 sequences, 20% seen once. Points on this clonotype: Antigen specificity is unknown.

CDR3 length: 15 residues. Trimming pared 1 base from V and 0 bases from J, leaving 10 bases between. Per the germline V gene, CDR1 is MGHRA and CDR2 is YSYEKL. The V gene is TRBV4-1, the J gene TRBJ2-7; D assignment may be TRBD1 or TRBD2 (5 bases each). Input material: PBMCs or a T cell subset sorted from them (not recorded which). This receptor was obtained from an adult woman who had mild COVID-19 (a few samples of this study predate the infection). Cell type and time point are not known. CDR3 amino acids: CASSQAWDPSYEQYF. The DNA of the CDR3 is TGCGCCAGCAGCCAAGCCTGGGACCCCTCCTACGAGCAGTACTTC.